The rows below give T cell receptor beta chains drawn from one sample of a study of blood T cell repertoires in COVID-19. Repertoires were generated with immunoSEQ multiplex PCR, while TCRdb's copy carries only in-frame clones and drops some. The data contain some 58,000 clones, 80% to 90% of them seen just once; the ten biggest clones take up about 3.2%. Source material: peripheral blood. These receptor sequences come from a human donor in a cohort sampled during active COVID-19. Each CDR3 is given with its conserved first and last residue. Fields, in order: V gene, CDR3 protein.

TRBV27	CASTIRTGTTGELFF
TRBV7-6	CASSPGTGSYEQYF
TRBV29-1	CSVLRPTLNTEAFF
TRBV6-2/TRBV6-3	CASSYGTVYEQYF
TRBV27	CASSLGGRGYEQYF
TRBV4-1	CASSQDLRAGQETQYF
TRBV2	CASRLTENTEAFF
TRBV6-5	CASSPLQGWNQPQHF
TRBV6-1	CASSDSYSASSTDTQYF
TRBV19	CASQTGGSYNEQFF
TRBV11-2	CASSSEGGHSPLHF
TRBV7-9	CASSDGTGGANTEAFF
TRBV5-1	CASSWGQGVQYEQFF
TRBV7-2	CASSPTSGSSTGELFF
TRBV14	CASSQDLPGLAHEQYF
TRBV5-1	CASSFLFTGELFF
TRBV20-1	CSASAGWNSPLHF
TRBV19	CASRTSPGQGRADTQYF
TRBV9	CASSVGAGSGPYGYTF
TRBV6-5	CASSLRTGDTGSEQFF
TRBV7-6	CASSATGGAGNTEAFF
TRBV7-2	CASSSYSGTVNQPQHF
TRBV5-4	CASSVPGQGANYGYTF
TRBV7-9	CASSLAAGQGRQETQYF
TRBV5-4	CASSSQYRGQETQYF
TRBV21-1	CASSRRGGPSSGNTIYF
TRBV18	CASSPTSKGYGYTF
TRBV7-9	CASSHTGHPYGYTF
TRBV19	CASHPGQGYNGYTF
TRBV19	CASIDHGLTGNYGYTF
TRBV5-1	CASSLARGVAAGELFF
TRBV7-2	CASSGRGYEQFF
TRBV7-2	CASSRQGAGQPQHF
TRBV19	CASSTGVPEAFF
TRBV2	CASSKTGLSNQPQHF
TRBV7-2	CASSLAPGGSADTQYF
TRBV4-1	CASSPTANYGYTF
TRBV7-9	CASSTGSIYEQYF
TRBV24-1	CATSDSSPGRADTQYF
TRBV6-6	CASSYSTGRTGELFF
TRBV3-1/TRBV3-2	CASSQGWAEQYF
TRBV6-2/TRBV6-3	CASSDRGLAGRETQYF